What follows are 18 T cell receptor beta chains derived from one specimen sequenced in a study of cytomegalovirus exposure and HLA in healthy donors (TCRdb year 2017). Receptors were amplified or captured by the immunoSEQ multiplex PCR assay. The multiplex PCR relied on a mix of 60 forward primers for TCR Vbeta segments and 13 reverse primers for TCR Jbeta segments. TCRdb retrieved this table from immuneACCESS and kept in-frame rearrangements only. Not all clones are present; in checked studies, unresolved V genes account for under half, and no reason is known for the remainder. Within this sample are over 150,000 clones, with 70% to 90% of them counted one time only. 5.6% of the sample lies in the top ten. Input material: PBMCs. The receptors stem from a woman aged 40 to 50 in good health and CMV-seropositive.

This clone was counted only a few times. The chain has TRBV5-6 and TRBJ2-7, with 12 bases fitting TRBD2. The length of the CDR3 is 16 residues. The germline CDR1 and CDR2 sequences are SGHDT and YYEEEE. Trimming at V came to 2 bases and at J to 2 bases, leaving 5 bases not matched to a gene. For the CDR3, the DNA is TGTGCCAGCAGCTTCCGGACTAGCGGGAAGGCCTACGAGCAGTACTTC. It translates to CASSFRTSGKAYEQYF.

The CDR3 DNA reads TGTGCCAGCAGTGGAGCGGGAGGGTACCAAGAGACCCAGTACTTC. As protein: CASSGAGGYQETQYF. The chain joins TRBV2 to TRBJ2-5, with 10 bases aligning to TRBD2. Germline V gene sequence: CDR1 SNHLY, CDR2 FYNNEI. The CDR3 extends over 15 amino acids. V lost 4 bases, J lost 0 bases, and 2 bases stayed unmatched.

V and J are TRBV11-3 and TRBJ2-5; TRBD2 matches 11 bases. The length of the CDR3 is 15 residues. In germline, CDR1 is SGHNT, CDR2 YENEEA. With V trimmed by 1 base and J by 4 bases, 2 bases remained unmatched. CDR3 sequence: CASSLVAGGGETQYF. CDR3 DNA: TGTGCCAGCAGCTTAGTAGCGGGAGGGGGAGAGACCCAGTACTTC.

This rearrangement joins TRBV11-2 to TRBJ2-7; 8 nucleotides agree with TRBD2. This CDR3 contains 15 residues. The germline V gene encodes CDR1 SGHAT and CDR2 FQNNGV. The J segment lost 2 bases and the V segment lost 4 bases, leaving 7 bases of the junction unmatched. In nucleotides, the CDR3 is TGTGCCAGCAGCTCGCTTAGCGGGGATACCTACGAGCAGTACTTC. Translation: CASSSLSGDTYEQYF. The whole variable domain, remainder taken from reference TRBV11-2 and TRBJ2-7, is EAGVAQSPRYKIIEKRQSVAFWCNPISGHATLYWYQQILGQGPKLLIQFQNNGVVDDSQLPKDRFSAERLKGVDSTLKIQPAKLEDSAVYLCASSSLSGDTYEQYFGPGTRLTVT.

The genes are TRBV25-1 and TRBJ2-5; weak D call: TRBD2 (6 bases). V lost 5 bases and J lost 5, with 12 bases in between. Germline values: CDR1 MGHDK, CDR2 SYGVNS. The CDR3 has 13 amino acids. CDR3 residues: CASSRAGPETQYF. CDR3 coding DNA: TGTGCCAGCAGTCGTGCGGGGCCTGAGACCCAGTACTTC.

The chain is built from TRBV19 and TRBJ1-1; a possible D gene is TRBD1 (6 bases). Per germline, CDR1 LNHDA and CDR2 SQIVND (reference sequence). The V and J ends lost 3 bases and 7 bases respectively, with 15 bases between them. This CDR3 region has 14 residues. CDR3 in amino acids: CASSMGGRNLEAFF. CDR3 coding DNA: TGTGCCAGTAGTATGGGGGGGCGGAACCTTGAAGCTTTCTTT.

The V gene is TRBV27, the J gene TRBJ1-5; 8 bases fit TRBD1. CDR1 is MNHEY, CDR2 SMNVEV, per germline (reference sequence). CDR3 length: 13 residues. The junction had 6 bases not matched to a gene; V was cut back by 9 bases and J by 5 bases. The CDR3 DNA is TGTGCCAGTCAGACAGGGGAGTATCAGCCCCAGCATTTT. Protein sequence: CASQTGEYQPQHF.

V and J are TRBV19 and TRBJ2-7; D may be TRBD1 (5 bases). V lost 2 bases and J 3 bases, leaving 11 bases between the germline ends. The CDR3 loop spans 14 amino acids. Germline V CDR1 and CDR2: LNHDA, SQIVND (reference sequence). CDR3 DNA sequence: TGTGCCAGTAGTATAAGGATTCAGGGCTACGAGCAGTACTTC. Translating it yields CASSIRIQGYEQYF.

The chain carries TRBV5-8 and TRBJ2-7, with no clear D. Trimming took 3 bases from V and 5 from J, leaving 18 bases between them. This CDR3 comprises 15 residues. Germline assignment: CDR1 SGHTS and CDR2 YDEGEE. CDR3 nucleotide sequence: TGTGCCAGCAGCTCGAGCGAACCCCCTCCCCACGAGCAGTACTTC. Its translation: CASSSSEPPPHEQYF. Drawing the rest from reference TRBV5-8 and TRBJ2-7, the complete variable domain is EAGVTQSPTHLIKTRGQQATLRCSPISGHTSVYWYQQALGLGLQFLLWYDEGEERNRGNFPPRFSGRQFPNYSSELNVNALELEDSALYLCASSSSEPPPHEQYFGPGTRLTVT.

The rearrangement uses TRBV30 and TRBJ2-7; a weak D match, TRBD2 (6 bases). With 4 bases removed from V and 0 bases from J, the gap between germline ends came to 13 bases. The CDR3 spans 14 residues. Germline V gives CDR1 GTSNPN, CDR2 SVGIG (reference sequence). The CDR3 DNA sequence: TGTGCCTGGAAAGGCGGGACGAGCTCCTACGAGCAGTACTTC. This gives the protein CAWKGGTSSYEQYF. Supplemented by reference TRBV30 and TRBJ2-7, the full variable domain reads SQTIHQWPATLVQPVGSPLSLECTVEGTSNPNLYWYRQAAGRGLQLLFYSVGIGQISSEVPQNLSASRPQDRQFILSSKKLLLSDSGFYLCAWKGGTSSYEQYFGPGTRLTVT.

The V gene is TRBV9, the J gene TRBJ2-1; 9 bases are shared with TRBD2. Germline trimming cut 0 bases from V and 5 bases from J; bases unmatched to any gene: 3. This CDR3 region has 15 residues. Germline assignment: CDR1 SGDLS and CDR2 YYNGEE. The CDR3 region is CASSVGSSGNNEQFF. The DNA for the CDR3 is TGTGCCAGCAGCGTAGGGTCTAGCGGGAACAATGAGCAGTTCTTC. The variable domain in full, completed from reference TRBV9 and TRBJ2-1, reads DSGVTQTPKHLITATGQRVTLRCSPRSGDLSVYWYQQSLDQGLQFLIQYYNGEERAKGNILERFSAQQFPDLHSELNLSSLELGDSALYFCASSVGSSGNNEQFFGPGTRLTVL.

The V call is TRBV2, the J call TRBJ2-7, with 7 nucleotides matching TRBD2. V lost 5 bases, J lost 7 bases, and 14 bases stayed unmatched. The CDR3 totals 15 residues. Germline CDR1 SNHLY, CDR2 FYNNEI. The DNA of the CDR3 is TGTGCCAGCAGTTTCGGGGCACTGGGAGGGATGGAGCAGTACTTC. Translated, it gives CASSFGALGGMEQYF.

The rearrangement links TRBV19 to TRBJ2-1; no clear D. The V end lost 3 bases, the J end lost 7 bases, and 10 bases lay between the germline ends. The germline V gene has CDR1 LNHDA and CDR2 SQIVND (reference sequence). This CDR3 is built from 13 residues. CDR3 nucleotide sequence: TGTGCCAGTAGTATTGTCTTGTCGAATGAGCAGTTCTTC. This sequence encodes CASSIVLSNEQFF.

The rearrangement links TRBV7-9 to TRBJ2-7; 11 bases agree with TRBD2. The CDR3 runs 17 residues. V lost 3 bases to trimming and J lost 2 bases; unmatched junction nucleotides: 9. Germline CDR1 is SEHNR and CDR2 is FQNEAQ (reference sequence). CDR3 nucleotide sequence: TGTGCCAGCAGCTTCGGTTCTGGTAGCGGGAGGGCCTACGAGCAGTACTTC. Translation gives CASSFGSGSGRAYEQYF.

This sequence joins TRBV5-4 and TRBJ2-3; D gene ambiguous. In germline, CDR1 is SGHNT, CDR2 YYREEE (reference sequence). This CDR3 is 12 amino acids long. V lost 4 bases and J lost 4, with 7 bases in between. This chain's CDR3 is CASSEPADTQYF. Written as DNA, the CDR3 is TGTGCCAGCAGCGAGCCTGCAGATACGCAGTATTTT.

The chain is built from TRBV19 and TRBJ2-5, with D tentatively TRBD2 (6 bases). Germline CDR1 is LNHDA and CDR2 is SQIVND (reference sequence). The CDR3 runs to 15 residues. V was pared by 5 bases and J by 4 bases, with 17 bases between. The CDR3 region has the DNA TGTGCCAGTAGTGCCCACCGGGACGGGAGAGAGACCCAGTACTTC. It encodes CASSAHRDGRETQYF.

The gene calls are TRBV9 and TRBJ2-3; 8 bases fit TRBD2. The CDR3 runs to 18 residues. The germline V gene has CDR1 SGDLS and CDR2 YYNGEE. Germline trimming cut 4 bases from V and 1 base from J; bases unmatched to any gene: 14. CDR3 DNA: TGTGCCAGCAGCCCGTGGGGTAGCGGGGTGACTGGCACAGATACGCAGTATTTT. Translation gives CASSPWGSGVTGTDTQYF.

This chain joins TRBV7-6 and TRBJ2-1; the D gene is possibly TRBD2 (5 bases). The CDR3 extends over 13 amino acids. The V gene's germline CDR1 is SGHVS and CDR2 FNYEAQ. V dropped 4 bases and J dropped 4 bases, with 8 bases sitting between them. In nucleotides, the CDR3 is TGTGCCAGCAGCTCCCCGGGGTACAATGAGCAGTTCTTC. It yields the protein CASSSPGYNEQFF.